Each of the 14 T cell receptor beta chains below was sequenced from the same sample in a study of T-cell memory formation after mild COVID-19. Each CDR3 protein gets one entry after TCRdb re-called the 5' RACE reads with MiXCR. The sample gives around 450,000 distinct CDR3 sequences, about 24% of which show up once; 8.5% to 9% is in the top ten. Sequencing was performed on PBMCs or a T cell subset sorted from them (not recorded which). These receptors originate from an adult woman who had mild COVID-19 (a few samples of this study predate the infection). Cell type and time point are not known.

The rearrangement joins TRBV5-1 to TRBJ2-1, with 12 bases fitting TRBD2. Germline CDR1 reads SGHRS; CDR2 reads YFSETQ. J gave up 5 bases and V 3 bases, and 9 bases lay outside the gene matches. This CDR3 is 17 amino acids long. The CDR3: CASSSPGGLAGDNEQFF. The CDR3, as DNA: TGCGCCAGCAGCTCACCAGGGGGACTAGCGGGCGACAATGAGCAGTTCTTC. Looking up the rest from reference TRBV5-1 and TRBJ2-1 gives the full variable domain: KAGVTQTPRYLIKTRGQQVTLSCSPISGHRSVSWYQQTPGQGLQFLFEYFSETQRNKGNFPGRFSGRQFSNSRSEMNVSTLELGDSALYLCASSSPGGLAGDNEQFFGPGTRLTVL.

This clonotype has just a few counts. The chain joins TRBV5-4 to TRBJ2-3; 8 nucleotides match TRBD2. The CDR3 is 14 amino acids. Unmatched junction bases numbered 3, after V lost 5 bases and J lost 1 base. CDR1 and CDR2 (germline): SGHNT, YYREEE (reference sequence). The CDR3 DNA reads TGTGCCAGCAGACCCGGGGGGGGCACAGATACGCAGTATTTT. It encodes CASRPGGGTDTQYF.

This clonotype appeared a few times. As DNA, the CDR3 is TGTGCCATCAGTGAAGCCGGGACAGGGCATTACGAGCAGTACTTC. Residues: CAISEAGTGHYEQYF. This chain uses TRBV10-3 with TRBJ2-7, with 9 bases lining up with TRBD1. Germline CDR1 is ENHRY and CDR2 is SYGVKD. J gave up 4 bases and V 3 bases, and 7 bases lay outside the gene matches. The CDR3 has 15 residues.

This clonotype appeared a few times. The rearrangement uses TRBV24-1 and TRBJ2-5; TRBD2 might be the D (6 bases). V lost 5 bases and J 3 bases, leaving 9 bases between the germline ends. The germline gives CDR1 KGHDR, CDR2 SFDVKD. This CDR3 comprises 13 residues. The CDR3 sequence: CATSVGGKETQYF. CDR3 DNA: TGTGCCACCAGTGTGGGGGGAAAAGAGACCCAGTACTTC.

This clonotype has at least ten counts. The V and J genes are TRBV5-1 and TRBJ2-2; possibly TRBD1 for D (5 bases). The CDR3 loop spans 14 amino acids. Germline V gives CDR1 SGHRS, CDR2 YFSETQ. V was clipped by 4 bases and J by 2 bases, with 9 bases between them. The CDR3 DNA sequence: TGCGCCAGCAGCCCCGACAGCAACACCGGGGAGCTGTTTTTT. Translation: CASSPDSNTGELFF.

The chain carries TRBV4-1 and TRBJ2-5; no clear D gene. The CDR3 length is 17 residues. CDR1 and CDR2 from the germline V gene are MGHRA and YSYEKL. V gave up 0 bases and J gave up 4 bases, with 18 bases separating them. The CDR3 DNA reads as TGCGCCAGCAGCCAAGATCAAAGCAGGATCCTAGGAGAGACCCAGTACTTC. It translates to CASSQDQSRILGETQYF.

The J gene is TRBJ2-3, the V gene TRBV7-6; 8 bases match TRBD2. The CDR3 is 16 residues long. The J segment lost 2 bases and the V segment lost 5 bases, leaving 9 bases of the junction unmatched. Germline loops: CDR1 SGHVS, CDR2 FNYEAQ. CDR3 sequence (DNA): TGTGCCAGCAGCCGTCTCGGCGGGAGGCCCACAGATACGCAGTATTTT. Its protein product is CASSRLGGRPTDTQYF.

This clonotype was counted a few times. J is TRBJ2-2 and V is TRBV7-6; D call uncertain. Germline-derived CDR1 and CDR2 are SGHVS and FNYEAQ. With 7 bases removed from V and 1 base from J, the gap between germline ends came to 10 bases. This CDR3 has 14 amino acids. This CDR3 reads CASKLSLNTGELFF. CDR3 nucleotide sequence: TGTGCCAGCAAGCTGTCACTGAACACCGGGGAGCTGTTTTTT.

This chain uses TRBV11-2 with TRBJ2-5; D is perhaps TRBD1 (5 bases). This CDR3 is built from 15 residues. CDR1 and CDR2 from the germline V gene are SGHAT and FQNNGV. V lost 2 bases and J lost 5, with 15 bases in between. The CDR3 bases are TGTGCCAGCAGCTTAAGGGGAAGAGCCGCTGAGACCCAGTACTTC. Translating it yields CASSLRGRAAETQYF.

The J gene is TRBJ2-5, the V gene TRBV11-3; 7 bases map to TRBD2. Trimming took 5 bases from V and 4 from J; bases not matched to a gene: 4. This CDR3 contains 13 residues. CDR1 and CDR2 (germline): SGHNT, YENEEA. CDR3 amino acids: CASSPPGGETQYF. CDR3 coding DNA: TGTGCCAGCAGCCCCCCGGGGGGAGAGACCCAGTACTTC.

This clonotype showed up just a few times. J is TRBJ2-7 and V is TRBV20-1, with TRBD2 as a possible D gene (6 bases). The CDR3 contains 14 residues. V was cut by 6 bases and J by 3 bases, with 18 bases left in between. Looked up from germline, CDR1 is DFQATT and CDR2 is SNEGSKA (reference sequence). CDR3 in DNA: TGCAGTGCCATAAAGCGGGTGGGGGACTACGAGCAGTACTTC. It translates to CSAIKRVGDYEQYF.

The chain carries TRBV4-1 and TRBJ2-5; 14 bases line up with TRBD2. After removal of 4 bases from V and 5 bases from J, the junction contained 6 bases not matched to a gene. The CDR3 is 16 amino acids. Germline assignment: CDR1 MGHRA and CDR2 YSYEKL. This CDR3 is CASSRWTSGGRETQYF. In DNA, the CDR3 is TGCGCCAGCAGCCGTTGGACTAGCGGGGGGAGGGAGACCCAGTACTTC.

This clonotype appeared a few times. DNA for the CDR3: TGTGCCACCAGCGATACTCGGGGGGGGTACAATGAGCAGTTCTTC. It translates to CATSDTRGGYNEQFF. This rearrangement joins TRBV15 to TRBJ2-1; 8 bases fit TRBD2. The germline gives CDR1 LNHNV, CDR2 YYDKDF (reference sequence). V shed 5 bases, J shed 4 bases, and the junction held 7 bases outside the gene matches. The CDR3 totals 15 residues. Filled out from reference TRBV15 and TRBJ2-1, the complete variable domain reads DAMVIQNPRYQVTQFGKPVTLSCSQTLNHNVMYWYQQKSSQAPKLLFHYYDKDFNNEADTPDNFQSRRPNTSFCFLDIRSPGLGDTAMYLCATSDTRGGYNEQFFGPGTRLTVL.

The J gene is TRBJ2-1, the V gene TRBV5-1, with 7 bases that match TRBD1. This CDR3 is 16 amino acids long. The germline V gene has CDR1 SGHRS and CDR2 YFSETQ. V was pared by 4 bases and J by 7 bases, with 14 bases of the junction left unmatched. The CDR3: CASSPAGGQKGNEQFF. The CDR3 coding sequence is TGCGCCAGCAGCCCCGCTGGGGGACAGAAGGGGAATGAGCAGTTCTTC.